The TCR beta chain described here comes from a study of cytomegalovirus exposure and HLA in healthy donors. Notes on the study in general: Researchers counted roughly 160 TCR beta chains as cytomegalovirus-associated. The study carried out a later analysis of TCR beta sequences. It associated 15,000 to 20,000 of them with specific HLA alleles at a false discovery rate of 0.05.

In the PCR, 60 Vbeta and 13 Jbeta primers were used. TCRdb keeps only in-frame clones here, not all; method: immunoSEQ multiplex PCR. This sample has about 110,000 clones, with about 64% found just once. All donors participated as healthy donors of bone marrow. Germline assignment: CDR1 MNHEY and CDR2 SMNVEV (reference sequence). Trimming took 5 bases from V and 4 from J; bases not matched to a gene: 10. The CDR3 has 16 residues. As regards this clone: Antigen unknown.

The receptor was isolated from a female donor in good health and CMV-seronegative. The rearrangement links TRBV27 to TRBJ2-2; 7 bases match TRBD1. Sequenced material: PBMCs. The CDR3 DNA is TGTGCCAGCAGTCCCAGGACAGGACTCGGCACCGGGGAGCTGTTTTTT. This gives the protein CASSPRTGLGTGELFF.